This is a list of T cell receptor beta chains from one sample in a study of cytomegalovirus exposure and HLA in healthy donors. The data were produced by immunoSEQ multiplex PCR, yet TCRdb's version contains in-frame clones alone and is incomplete. The sample lists around 75,000 clones, about 82% occurring once. The sequenced material came from PBMCs. These TCRs come from a man aged 30 to 39 in good health and CMV-seronegative. CDR3s leave out the opening cysteine and the closing phenylalanine or tryptophan.

V: TRBV6-5; length: 12; J: TRBJ1-5; CDR3: ASRHQGSNQPQH
V: TRBV5-4; length: 11; J: TRBJ2-7; CDR3: ASSFQGSYEQY
V: TRBV6-5; length: 14; J: TRBJ2-5; CDR3: ASSSGQGASGETQY
V: TRBV5-6; length: 12; J: TRBJ1-6; CDR3: ASSSGTRRSPLH
V: TRBV27; length: 13; J: TRBJ1-5; CDR3: ASSAGTGDAQPQH
V: TRBV4-3; length: 13; J: TRBJ1-1; CDR3: ASSQGTRGYTEAF
V: TRBV13; length: 11; J: TRBJ2-2; CDR3: ASSLVAPGELF
V: TRBV11-3; length: 13; J: TRBJ2-1; CDR3: ASSFRAGANNEQF
V: TRBV10-3; length: 11; J: TRBJ1-2; CDR3: AIRTVKEDGQT
V: TRBV28; length: 14; J: TRBJ2-3; CDR3: ASSFERGAGTDTQY
V: TRBV2; length: 14; J: TRBJ1-5; CDR3: ASALTGLTSNQPQH
V: TRBV7-6; length: 12; J: TRBJ2-1; CDR3: ASSRESSYNEQF
V: TRBV7-3; length: 11; J: TRBJ2-1; CDR3: ASSPGIHNEQF
V: TRBV7-9; length: 13; J: TRBJ2-1; CDR3: ASSLTSGRDNEQF
V: TRBV7-2; length: 10; J: TRBJ1-2; CDR3: ASSPENYGYT
V: TRBV30; length: 11; J: TRBJ1-5; CDR3: AWSVGGNQPQH
V: TRBV29-1; length: 10; J: TRBJ1-2; CDR3: SAREGPYGYT
V: TRBV5-1; length: 12; J: TRBJ1-2; CDR3: ASSWTGGTYGYT
V: TRBV4-1; length: 14; J: TRBJ1-3; CDR3: ASSQEIRGPGNTIY
V: TRBV5-1; length: 11; J: TRBJ2-1; CDR3: ASSGAYTEVEF
V: TRBV7-9; length: 12; J: TRBJ2-1; CDR3: ASSLGLSYNEQF
V: TRBV5-1; length: 12; J: TRBJ2-1; CDR3: ASSLEGQYNEQF
V: TRBV7-2; length: 13; J: TRBJ2-7; CDR3: ASSLGGTLSYEQY
V: TRBV9; length: 14; J: TRBJ1-2; CDR3: ASSVVGDRGGAGYT
V: TRBV7-2; length: 12; J: TRBJ1-1; CDR3: ASSTHTSGTEAF
V: TRBV6-5; length: 13; J: TRBJ2-4; CDR3: ASSPTGANMNIQY
V: TRBV11-3; length: 11; J: TRBJ1-1; CDR3: ASSLNTNTEAF
V: TRBV9; length: 10; J: TRBJ1-3; CDR3: ASSDNRGTIY
V: TRBV19; length: 14; J: TRBJ1-2; CDR3: ATRPGTGAYNYGYT
V: TRBV6-5; length: 9; J: TRBJ1-2; CDR3: ASSSYSGYT
V: TRBV7-7; length: 13; J: TRBJ2-2; CDR3: ASSPRDFNTGELF
V: TRBV5-1; length: 13; J: TRBJ2-1; CDR3: ASSLLSGGINEQF
V: TRBV29-1; length: 11; J: TRBJ1-1; CDR3: SVSLAGNTEAF
V: TRBV6-1; length: 14; J: TRBJ2-2; CDR3: ASSEGVGVRIGELF
V: TRBV7-3; length: 13; J: TRBJ2-1; CDR3: ASSPLAGDIDEQF
V: TRBV4-1; length: 11; J: TRBJ1-6; CDR3: ASRGVRNSPLH
V: TRBV5-6; length: 15; J: TRBJ1-2; CDR3: ASSLEFSDTKNYGYT
V: TRBV28; length: 12; J: TRBJ1-2; CDR3: ASSRLGANYGYT
V: TRBV9; length: 16; J: TRBJ2-5; CDR3: ASSVAGIAGGGQETQY
V: TRBV15; length: 13; J: TRBJ1-1; CDR3: ATSRAGRGSPEAF
V: TRBV7-2; length: 13; J: TRBJ1-1; CDR3: AIGKQGRLNTEAF
V: TRBV5-1; length: 13; J: TRBJ2-3; CDR3: ASSSGTGPTDTQY